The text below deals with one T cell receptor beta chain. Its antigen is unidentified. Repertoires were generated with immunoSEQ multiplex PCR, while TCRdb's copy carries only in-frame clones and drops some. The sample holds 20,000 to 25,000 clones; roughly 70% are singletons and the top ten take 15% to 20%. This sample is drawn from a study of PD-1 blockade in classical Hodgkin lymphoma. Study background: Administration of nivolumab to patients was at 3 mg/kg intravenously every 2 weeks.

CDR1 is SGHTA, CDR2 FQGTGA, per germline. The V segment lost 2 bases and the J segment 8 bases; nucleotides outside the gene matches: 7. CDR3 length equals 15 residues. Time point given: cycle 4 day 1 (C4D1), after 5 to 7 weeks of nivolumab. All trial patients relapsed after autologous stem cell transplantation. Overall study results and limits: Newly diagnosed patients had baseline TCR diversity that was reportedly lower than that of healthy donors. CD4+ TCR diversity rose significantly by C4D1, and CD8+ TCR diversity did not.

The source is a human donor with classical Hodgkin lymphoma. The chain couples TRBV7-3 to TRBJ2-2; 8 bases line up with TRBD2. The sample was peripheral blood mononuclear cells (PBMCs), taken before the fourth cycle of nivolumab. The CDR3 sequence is CASSLAGLVTGELFF. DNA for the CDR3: TGTGCCAGCAGCTTAGCGGGACTAGTCACGGGGGAGCTGTTTTTT.